The entry that follows covers one T cell receptor beta chain sequence. The data were taken from a study of cytomegalovirus exposure and HLA in healthy donors. Study context: Earlier results showed roughly 120 million unique TCR beta sequences derived from roughly 180 million T cells.

The PCR used 60 Vbeta and 13 Jbeta primers. Data came from immunoSEQ multiplex PCR; TCRdb stores just in-frame clones and leaves some out. The sample is made up of about 140,000 clones, and the top ten hold 0.96% of it. Source material: PBMCs. The sequence derives from a male donor in good health and CMV-seronegative.

The CDR3 nucleotides are TGTGCCTGGGGGGCAGGGGAGCATAGCAATCAGCCCCAGCATTTT. Its translation: CAWGAGEHSNQPQHF. The V gene is TRBV30, the J gene TRBJ1-5; the D gene is possibly TRBD1 (6 bases). V dropped 5 bases and J dropped 0 bases, with 14 bases sitting between them. This CDR3 spans 15 amino acids. Per the germline V gene, CDR1 is GTSNPN and CDR2 is SVGIG (reference sequence).